This TCR beta chain was retrieved from a study of Graves' ophthalmopathy and Graves' hyperthyroidism (dated by TCRdb to the late 2010s). Study-wide context: Peripheral blood was collected at initial diagnosis, before any treatment. In roughly six hyperthyroidism patients, the T-cell repertoires found in thyroid tissue were compared with those found in blood. A discovery set of 95 to 100 patients (43 ophthalmopathy, just over 55 stable hyperthyroidism) was enrolled to explore V-J signatures distinguishing ophthalmopathy from hyperthyroidism. An independent validation cohort was composed of some 18 hyperthyroidism patients and over 15 patients who later progressed from hyperthyroidism to ophthalmopathy. The study used signatures of the TCR beta repertoire to tell Graves' ophthalmopathy apart from Graves' hyperthyroidism and to predict which patients would progress to ophthalmopathy. After sampling, hyperthyroidism patients received methimazole starting at 30 mg daily, and ophthalmopathy patients received high-dose intravenous methylprednisolone. In total, approximately 130 blood samples were TCR-sequenced: 40 to 45 ophthalmopathy, some 75 hyperthyroidism and roughly 17 hyperthyroidism-to-ophthalmopathy patients.

The ophthalmopathy patients had moderately to severely active disease, with a Clinical Activity Score of 3 or higher, a NOSPECS grade of 4 or higher, and a disease duration of less than 3 months. Patients with other autoimmune diseases, uncontrolled infections, pregnancy or lactation were excluded from the study. Clinical symptoms, serum thyroxine, TRAb, thyroid ultrasound and orbital computed tomography formed the basis of the diagnosis. PBMCs were isolated from about 10 ml of fresh peripheral blood by Ficoll-Paque density gradient centrifugation. Total RNA was extracted with Trizol reagent and quality-checked on an Agilent 2100 Bioanalyzer. As concerns this clonotype: Its antigen target is currently unknown. No clone much larger than this one lies a single base away; base qualities are absent.

For repertoire sequencing, the TCR beta CDR3 regions were amplified from RNA transcripts. A first-round RT-PCR used HTBI primers with the Qiagen OneStep RT-PCR kit, followed by a second-round multiplex PCR, size selection and purification. Sequencing of the libraries was carried out on an Illumina HiSeq2000 in paired-end mode with 100 bp reads. As for the original processing: SOAPnuke was used to process the reads, throwing out any read that had adapters, had uncalled bases, had a mean Phred below 15, or lacked an exact constant-primer or identifier match. COPE v1.2.5 was used to merge high-quality paired reads. Clonotypes were defined as unique nucleotide sequences and were aligned to IMGT TRB V, D and J references using MiTCR v1.1. Analysis was restricted to V-J combinations with a frequency above 0.0001, which covered just over 98% of repertoires. For each V-J combination, a TCR clonal expansion and chaos score was defined as the ratio of F50 clonal expansion to chaos observed in the TCRdist matrix. Welch's t-statistics and random forest were used to reduce features to over ten V-J combinations, which were fed into a naive Bayes classifier. The Morisita-Horn index was used to measure how similar the thyroid and blood repertoires were. Starting from the raw public reads, TCRdb applied fastp trimming at Q25, assembled clones with MiXCR and retained in-frame beta chains. Identical CDR3 proteins give one entry, which carries the most common genes and DNA. TCRdb, rather than the study authors, made the V and J calls. The sample table contains 200,000 to 300,000 distinct CDR3 sequences; only one count was recorded for approximately 42% of them. The ten most abundant clones make up approximately 51% of the sample.

Broad study findings and their caveats: The 13-signature model separated ophthalmopathy from stable hyperthyroidism with roughly 90% sensitivity and approximately 83% specificity in cross-validation, and 80%/75% in the test set. In validation, the model predicted ophthalmopathy progression with about 71% sensitivity and about 73% specificity; around twelve predicted patients were CT-confirmed with GO in a median of around 6 months. Sample size was not statistically predetermined, and group allocation was not concealed from the investigators. Among expanded thyroid clonotypes with frequency above 0.001, most also showed up in blood, which suggests that blood repertoires may reflect the thyroid immune response.

The junction carries 16 bases between V and J, which are trimmed by 5 bases and 2 bases respectively. Via the germline V gene (reference sequence), CDR1 is SEHNR and CDR2 FQNEAQ. Inclusive of the bounding cysteine and phenylalanine, the CDR3 is 15 residues long. Only the CDR3 DNA stays, 45 bases, in frame from base 1. Input material: peripheral blood. This receptor was obtained from an adult man with Graves' ophthalmopathy. The V and J segments used are TRBV7-9 and TRBJ2-7; matching of 6 bases hints at TRBD1 as the D gene. The CDR3 has the sequence CASSPSAGQTYEQYF. The DNA sequence is as follows: TGTGCCAGCAGCCCATCGGCAGGACAGACCTACGAGCAGTACTTC.